This T cell receptor beta chain was observed in a study of identical twins (dated by TCRdb to 2016 to 2017). Turning to the overall study: To test whether fetal clonotypes persist, the study used deep sequencing on TCR alpha and beta repertoires from monozygotic twins, unrelated adults of various ages, and cord blood. Replicate twin experiments were performed at different times using different library preparation protocols to rule out contamination.

To note about this clonotype: Its antigen has not been determined. It has no much larger one-base neighbor in the sample; base qualities were not kept.

All donors were healthy Caucasians. Three unrelated non-twin adults were additionally sequenced: a male aged 18 to 30, a male aged 50 to 60 and a female aged 50 to 60. Using Miltenyi CD45RO+ enrichment and human naive T-cell isolation kits, memory (CD45RO+) and naive T cells were isolated from PBMC. The paper's findings and limits, for the study overall: Invariant T cells such as MAIT and iNKT could partly confound zero-insertion analyses, though diverse VJ usage argued against this for most clonotypes. In monozygotic twins, out-of-frame TCR alpha sharing was systematically underestimated by recombination models, although the models agreed with sharing between unrelated individuals. Compared with coincidental sharing between unrelated individuals, out-of-frame TCR alpha sequences shared between twins showed an excess of sequences with low generation probability. A weaker excess of twin sharing was found in beta out-of-frame sequences because the signal-to-noise ratio was lowered by fewer shared sequences. Because the same donors could not be followed over many years, the conclusions relied on cross-sectional statistical analysis. Fewer insertions were carried by abundant cord blood beta clonotypes, a similar but weaker trend appeared in young adult naive repertoires, and no such trend appeared in memory repertoires.

The protocol used for the library was 5' RACE. Sequenced using an Illumina HiSeq 2000. Template switching added a universal primer binding site, and the final cDNA carried a unique molecular identifier that allowed TCR cDNA molecules to be counted accurately. Specific primers in the conserved constant-segment region were used to synthesize first-strand cDNA for the TCR alpha and beta chains. To control for contamination, every cDNA library was double barcoded, receiving both a SMART-Mk sample barcode and Illumina barcodes. TruSeq adapter sequences along with Illumina sample barcodes were introduced in two successive PCR steps. The TCR alpha and beta cDNA libraries were sequenced on the Illumina HiSeq platform using custom primers. Turning to the authors' computational methods: Unique molecular identifiers were extracted from raw reads with MiGEC, and CDR3 positions were determined with MiXCR. Recombination models were inferred per individual with the repgenHMM and IGoR tools using an EM algorithm. The analysis of shared clonotypes was done with the tcR package in R, with sharing normalized by the product of cloneset sizes. To study raw recombination without the effects of thymic and clonal selection, out-of-frame nonproductive sequences were analyzed. The public reads were reanalyzed by TCRdb: fastp trimming at Q25, MiXCR alignment, in-frame beta chains only. CDR3 protein sequences are deduplicated, and each keeps its most common genes and DNA. The V and J calls come from TCRdb's annotation, not from the publication. Recorded for this sample are some 710,000 distinct CDR3 sequences; less than 7% of them occurred a single time. About 1.8% of the sample rests with the top ten.

Reading the germline V gene gives CDR1 SGHAT and CDR2 FQNNGV. The V and J ends are trimmed by 5 bases and 0 bases, leaving 12 bases between them. Including the terminal cysteine and phenylalanine, the CDR3 comprises 15 residues. Only the CDR3 DNA is retained, 45 bases long and in frame from the first base. Input material: naive T cells sorted from blood. The intended sense of this specimen's cell subset or site label: cells isolated with a human naive T-cell isolation kit. The sequence derives from a man in his late teens or twenties in good health. The chain is assembled from TRBV11-2 and TRBJ2-3; the D gene is perhaps TRBD2, from 5 matching bases. The nucleotide sequence is given as TGTGCCAGCAGCGCGTACCGGACTAGCACAGATACGCAGTATTTT. Protein translation: CASSAYRTSTDTQYF.